The T cell receptor (beta chain) under discussion was sequenced for a study of T cell changes during pregnancy in multiple sclerosis. Sequencing used immunoSEQ multiplex PCR; TCRdb keeps in-frame clones, though not all of them. The sample consists of about 59,000 clones, roughly nine tenths of them appearing once. The CDR3 is 13 amino acids. V was cut by 5 bases and J by 4 bases, with 9 bases left in between. Germline V gene lookup returns CDR1 KGHSH and CDR2 LQKENI. This TCR came from a female donor in good health, enrolled as a control in a pregnancy study. The chain joins TRBV18 to TRBJ2-1; D not certain. The sample was peripheral blood, taken in the third trimester of pregnancy. In DNA, the CDR3 is TGTGCCAGCTCAGGCCTTAATTACAATGAGCAGTTCTTC. This gives the protein CASSGLNYNEQFF.